Listed below are T cell receptor beta chains from one sample, sequenced in a study of T cell responses to AZD1222 COVID-19 vaccine. Profiling relied on immunoSEQ multiplex PCR, and the TCRdb table lists in-frame clones only, not all of them. The data contain 200,000 or so clones, 94% of them singletons. This specimen was peripheral blood, taken on day 0 of AZD1222 vaccination. The receptors here all came from an adult in good health. Both conserved end residues are part of each CDR3. The order of the fields is clone size, D gene, J gene, V gene, CDR3 DNA, CDR3 protein. A D gene is named only where the DNA matches it firmly. Clone sizes are given selectively: once, few, many, or a class where the clone is expanded.

- - TRBJ1-4 TRBV28 TGTGCCAGCAGTCCCCATGGGGGGGGCAATGAAAAACTGTTTTTT CASSPHGGGNEKLFF
- TRBD2 TRBJ2-1 TRBV24-1 TGTGCCACCAGTGACCCTGGGACTAGCGGGAGCAATGAGCAGTTCTTC CATSDPGTSGSNEQFF
- - TRBJ2-1 TRBV7-3 TGTGCCAGCAGCTCCGGAACCGGCTCCTACAATGAGCAGTTCTTC CASSSGTGSYNEQFF
- - TRBJ1-4 TRBV29-1 TGCATCGTCCATGCGTCAACTAATGAAAAACTGTTTTTT CIVHASTNEKLFF
- TRBD1 TRBJ2-5 TRBV28 TGTGCCAGCAGTTTAAGGGGACAGACCCAAGAGACCCAGTACTTC CASSLRGQTQETQYF
- TRBD2 TRBJ2-7 TRBV6-6 TGTGCCAGCAGTCCCCATACGGGACTAGCGGGCATAAACGAGCAGTACTTC CASSPHTGLAGINEQYF
- - TRBJ2-7 TRBV11-1 TGTGCCAGCAGCCCCGGGACCATACCGTACGAGCAGTACTTC CASSPGTIPYEQYF
- - TRBJ1-2 TRBV19 TGTGCCAGTAGTACGGGCCAGGTAACTGATCAATATGGCTACACCTTC CASSTGQVTDQYGYTF
- - TRBJ1-1 TRBV20-1 TGTGGTGGGTACTATTACCCTGAAGCTTTCTTT CGGYYYPEAFF
- TRBD1 TRBJ1-1 TRBV3-1/TRBV3-2 TGTGCCAGCAGCCAAGATAGAGACAGGGCTAACACTGAAGCTTTCTTT CASSQDRDRANTEAFF
- - TRBJ2-2 TRBV28 TGTGCCAGCGGCAGAACCGGGGAGCTGTTTTTT CASGRTGELFF
- - TRBJ2-7 TRBV27 TGTGCCAGCAGAGACTACCTCTCCACCTACGAGCAGTACTTC CASRDYLSTYEQYF
- - TRBJ2-3 TRBV2 TGTGCCAGCAGTCCGGACTATATCACAGATACGCAGTATTTT CASSPDYITDTQYF
- - TRBJ2-2 TRBV9 TGTGCCAGCAGCGTTACCCCCGGGACGGCCGGGGAGCTGTTTTTT CASSVTPGTAGELFF
- TRBD1 TRBJ1-3 TRBV23-1 TGCGCCAGCAGCCACACAGGACAGGGGAAGGGAAACACCATATATTTT CASSHTGQGKGNTIYF
- TRBD2 TRBJ2-7 TRBV19 TGTGCCAGTAGTATAACCGCTAGCGGGACCCACTCCTACGAGCAGTACTTC CASSITASGTHSYEQYF
few - TRBJ1-5 TRBV19 TGTGCCAGTAGCCCCGGGACCCCTCCGCCCCAGCATTTT CASSPGTPPPQHF